This entry concerns a single TCR beta chain. Its target is not known. The sample comes from a study of cytomegalovirus exposure and HLA in healthy donors. Study findings and constraints: As was reported, the classifier diagnosed cytomegalovirus status with high specificity and sensitivity.

Germline values: CDR1 SGHNT, CDR2 YENEEA. Trimming stripped 5 bases from V and 6 bases from J, with 7 bases between. This CDR3 contains 12 residues. This PCR relied on a set of 60 Vbeta primers and 13 Jbeta primers. Generated by immunoSEQ multiplex PCR, the TCRdb table keeps only in-frame clones and is missing some. The sample lists about 110,000 clones, about four fifths occurring once. The sample comprised PBMCs. The sequence came from a woman aged 50 to 60 in good health and CMV-seropositive. This chain links TRBV11-3 with TRBJ2-2; D gene uncertain. The CDR3 here is CASSPFPGELFF. The CDR3 coding sequence is TGTGCCAGCAGCCCCTTCCCCGGGGAGCTGTTTTTT.